This T cell receptor (beta chain) was identified during a study of T cells in Graves' hyperthyroidism and ophthalmopathy. About the research overall: The initial diagnosis was the point when peripheral blood was collected, ahead of any treatment. Study outcomes and limitations: Ophthalmopathy and stable hyperthyroidism were told apart by a 13 V-J model.

With 2 bases removed from V and 1 base from J, the gap between germline ends came to 9 bases. The CDR3 runs to 14 residues. The V gene's germline CDR1 is GTSNPN and CDR2 SVGIG (reference sequence). This clonotype was observed a handful of times. Its antigen is not identified. If no ophthalmopathy progression occurred within 18 months, Graves' hyperthyroidism was stable. From more than 9.5 ml of fresh peripheral blood, PBMCs were isolated. Using RNA transcripts as the source, TCR beta CDR3 regions were amplified. TCR CDR3 underwent first-round RT-PCR with the HTBI primer set. TCRdb recomputed calls from the multiplex PCR reads with MiXCR, one row per CDR3 protein. The sample holds under 650,000 distinct CDR3 sequences, about 17% seen once.

This clonotype originated in a woman under 40 with Graves' hyperthyroidism. Source material: blood. This chain joins TRBV30 and TRBJ1-5; D gene uncertain. CDR3 in amino acids: CAWSLTQSNQPQHF. The CDR3 DNA sequence: TGTGCCTGGAGTCTGACTCAGAGCAATCAGCCCCAGCATTTT.